The clone carrying this T cell receptor beta chain was counted a single time. The antigen is unknown. The sample is drawn from a study of cytomegalovirus exposure and HLA in healthy donors. The PCR employed 60 Vbeta primers together with 13 Jbeta primers. Using immunoSEQ multiplex PCR, the repertoire was profiled, and TCRdb retains in-frame clones only, with some absent. This table holds roughly 98,000 clones, 75% to 85% found once. Study-wide findings and caveats: A few CMV-associated chains proved CMV antigen-specific in vitro. The records held CMV serostatus as the only immune exposure information. Listed as cytomegalovirus-associated were 150 to 200 TCR beta chains.

This clonotype was obtained from a man aged 18 to 30 in good health and CMV-seropositive. The sequenced material came from PBMCs.

CDR3 DNA: TGTGCCAGCAGTCCCCCCCCGGGGACAGGGAATGAGCAGTACTTC. Its protein product is CASSPPPGTGNEQYF. This chain connects TRBV27 to TRBJ2-7, with 9 nucleotides matching TRBD1. From germline, CDR1 is MNHEY and CDR2 SMNVEV (reference sequence). V lost 5 bases and J lost 7; bases outside the gene matches: 12. The CDR3 loop spans 15 amino acids.